This T cell receptor beta chain was sequenced during a study of T cell responses to AZD1222 COVID-19 vaccine. Regarding the study as a whole: Baseline antibody screening turned up just a handful of seropositive AZD1222 recipients. Repertoires were obtained only post-peak T cell response. White British donors predominated, females outnumbered males, and clonal diversity was possibly underestimated.

Sequencing was performed with immunoSEQ multiplex PCR; in TCRdb, only in-frame clones are kept and a portion is missing. Among 200,000 or so clones listed, about 94% were seen once. As for this clone: Its target is unknown.

Sequenced material: peripheral blood, taken on day 0 of AZD1222 vaccination. This receptor was obtained from an adult in good health.

This CDR3 is CASSLVDGRAEDTQYF. The CDR3 DNA reads as TGTGCCAGCAGCTTGGTTGACGGGAGGGCCGAAGATACGCAGTATTTT. V gene TRBV5-6 combines with J gene TRBJ2-3, with TRBD2 identical over 8 bases. Unmatched junction bases numbered 8, after V lost 0 bases and J lost 5 bases. This CDR3 has 16 amino acids. In germline, CDR1 is SGHDT, CDR2 YYEEEE.